The sequence of this T cell receptor (beta chain) was determined in a study of CD8 T cells in ankylosing spondylitis. The length of the CDR3 is 14 residues. V was cut by 4 bases and J by 8 bases, with 16 bases left in between. Germline V gives CDR1 SGHRS, CDR2 YFSETQ. From the 5' RACE reads, TCRdb called clonotypes with MiXCR, one entry per CDR3 protein. The table shows fewer than 200,000 distinct CDR3 sequences, with approximately 18% occurring only once. This clonotype has a count of ten or more. Its target is unknown. Study-level findings and limits: Researchers reportedly found disease-linked clones significantly enriched in matched ankylosing spondylitis synovial fluid.

The chain employs TRBV5-1 and TRBJ2-1; D gene unclear. This TCR came from a male donor under 30 with ankylosing spondylitis or in good health (not recorded which). Specimen: blood, either unsorted or a sorted T cell fraction (not recorded which). The CDR3 region has the DNA TGCGCCAGCAGCCCGGGTCAGGCTCGGGATGAGCAGTTCTTC. The encoded protein is CASSPGQARDEQFF.